These 19 T cell receptor beta chains were all obtained from the same sample, sequenced in a study of blood T cell repertoires in COVID-19. Method: immunoSEQ multiplex PCR; TCRdb's copy keeps in-frame clones and lacks some. The table shows 200,000 or so clones, with 80% to 90% occurring only once. The sequenced material came from peripheral blood. The receptors shown here come from a human donor in a cohort sampled during active COVID-19.

This clone has a handful of counts. CDR3 DNA sequence: TGTGCCAGCAGCTTAATGGGGACCACAGGGTTGGAGCCCTACGAGCAGTACTTC. Translating it yields CASSLMGTTGLEPYEQYF. The chain employs TRBV7-6 and TRBJ2-7; possible D gene TRBD1, 6 bases. V gave up 2 bases and J gave up 2 bases, with 22 bases separating them. Germline V lookup: CDR1 SGHVS, CDR2 FNYEAQ. CDR3 length: 18 amino acids.

Here the CDR3 reads CASSTGIWTGELFF. DNA of the CDR3: TGTGCCAGCAGCACAGGGATATGGACCGGGGAGCTGTTTTTT. This chain joins TRBV2 and TRBJ2-2, with D tentatively TRBD1 (6 bases). The germline V gene encodes CDR1 SNHLY and CDR2 FYNNEI. V lost 6 bases, J lost 5 bases, and 13 bases lay in between. The CDR3 is 14 amino acids.

The chain couples TRBV7-2 to TRBJ1-5; unclear D gene. This CDR3 region has 15 residues. The germline V and J ends were trimmed by 5 bases and 0 bases, with 11 bases remaining between them. Germline values: CDR1 SGHTA, CDR2 FQGNSA. DNA for the CDR3: TGTGCCAGCAGCCCAAGCCCCGTTAGCAATCAGCCCCAGCATTTT. As protein: CASSPSPVSNQPQHF.

The chain carries TRBV24-1 and TRBJ2-7; D possibly corresponds to TRBD2 (6 bases). V gave up 10 bases and J gave up 6 bases, with 15 bases separating them. CDR1 and CDR2 from the germline V gene are KGHDR and SFDVKD. The CDR3 extends over 12 amino acids. As DNA, the CDR3 is TGTGCCACTTCCACGGGGGTCAGCGAGCAGTACTTC. Translating it yields CATSTGVSEQYF.

The rearrangement uses TRBV4-1 and TRBJ2-3; D ambiguous. Germline values: CDR1 MGHRA, CDR2 YSYEKL. V was clipped by 0 bases and J by 3 bases, with 16 bases between them. The CDR3 is made up of 17 amino acids. The chain's CDR3 is CASSQDVVARPTDTQYF. The CDR3 DNA sequence: TGCGCCAGCAGCCAAGATGTCGTCGCTAGGCCTACAGATACGCAGTATTTT.

The gene calls are TRBV3-1 (or the pseudogene TRBV3-2) and TRBJ2-1; the D gene is possibly TRBD2 (5 bases). The V gene's germline CDR1 is LGHDT and CDR2 YNNKEL (reference sequence). V was shortened by 3 bases and J by 6 bases, with 12 bases between the two germline ends. CDR3 size: 14 residues. CDR3 nucleotide sequence: TGTGCCAGCAGCCACACTGAGGCGGGCAATGAGCAGTTCTTC. Translated: CASSHTEAGNEQFF.

The chain carries TRBV7-9 and TRBJ1-1, with D unresolved. Germline V gene lookup returns CDR1 SEHNR and CDR2 FQNEAQ (reference sequence). This CDR3 is 14 amino acids long. The V and J ends lost 5 bases and 4 bases respectively, with 14 bases between them. The CDR3 reads CASSPPEGGTEAFF. CDR3 nucleotide sequence: TGTGCCAGCAGCCCCCCCGAGGGAGGCACTGAAGCTTTCTTT.

This chain joins TRBV7-6 and TRBJ1-4; 7 nucleotides match TRBD1. Germline trimming cut 5 bases from V and 3 bases from J; bases unmatched to any gene: 9. The CDR3 loop spans 16 amino acids. The germline V gene encodes CDR1 SGHVS and CDR2 FNYEAQ. The CDR3 DNA is TGTGCCAGCAGCCCCACTAGACAGGGTCCTAATGAAAAACTGTTTTTT. This codes for CASSPTRQGPNEKLFF.

A remark on this clone: A read error may produce the germline difference seen at one junction end. The rearrangement links TRBV11-1 to TRBJ1-3; perhaps TRBD1 as D (6 bases). Germline V CDR1 and CDR2: SGHAT, FQDESV (reference sequence). The CDR3 loop spans 15 amino acids. The CDR3 DNA sequence: TGTGCCAGCAGCTTCACAGGGACATCTGAAAACACCATATATTTT. This encodes CASSFTGTSENTIYF.

The chain uses TRBV12-5 and TRBJ1-1; 8 bases line up with TRBD1. The V gene end was trimmed by 0 bases and the J gene end by 9 bases; junction bases not matched to a gene: 9. The CDR3 is 15 residues long. Per germline, CDR1 LGHNT and CDR2 FRNRAP. CDR3 in DNA: TGTGCTAGTGGTTTGGTGCAAACCGGGACAGGCCAAGCTTTCTTT. It yields the protein CASGLVQTGTGQAFF.

The V call is TRBV6-6, the J call TRBJ2-2, with D perhaps matching TRBD1 (6 bases). Trimming cost V 6 bases and J 2 bases, with 13 bases left between them. Germline CDR1 MNHNY, CDR2 SVGAGI (reference sequence). The CDR3 runs to 15 residues. CDR3 nucleotide sequence: TGTGCCAGCAGGCAATCCGGGACAAACACCGGGGAGCTGTTTTTT. The encoded protein is CASRQSGTNTGELFF.

This clone showed up just a few times. The chain employs TRBV5-4 and TRBJ2-2, with 12 bases identical to TRBD2. Per the germline V gene, CDR1 is SGHNT and CDR2 is YYREEE (reference sequence). Trimming cost V 4 bases and J 5 bases; bases outside gene matches: 12. This CDR3 is 18 amino acids long. The CDR3 region is CASSIETSGRRFTGELFF. DNA for the CDR3: TGTGCCAGCAGCATTGAGACTAGCGGGAGAAGGTTTACCGGGGAGCTGTTTTTT.

The chain combines TRBV14 with TRBJ2-7; 10 bases are a match to TRBD1. Germline V gene sequence: CDR1 SGHDN, CDR2 FVKESK. With V trimmed by 0 bases and J by 3 bases, 2 bases remained unmatched. This CDR3 has 15 residues. CDR3: CASSQDGTGVYEQYF. The CDR3 nucleotides are TGTGCCAGCAGCCAAGATGGGACAGGGGTCTACGAGCAGTACTTC.

The chain employs TRBV28 and TRBJ2-3; a possible D gene is TRBD2 (6 bases). This CDR3 region has 15 residues. The germline V gene encodes CDR1 MDHEN and CDR2 SYDVKM. With 10 bases removed from V and 2 bases from J, the gap between germline ends came to 19 bases. The CDR3 spells CATNRDSGTTDTQYF. For the CDR3, the DNA is TGTGCCACCAACCGCGATAGCGGTACCACAGATACGCAGTATTTT. Variable domain in full (rest from reference TRBV28 and TRBJ2-3): DVKVTQSSRYLVKRTGEKVFLECVQDMDHENMFWYRQDPGLGLRLIYFSYDVKMKEKGDIPEGYSVSREKKERFSLILESASTNQTSMYLCATNRDSGTTDTQYFGPGTRLTVL.

The gene calls are TRBV27 and TRBJ2-3; D is possibly TRBD1 (6 bases). CDR1 and CDR2 (germline): MNHEY, SMNVEV (reference sequence). Trimming removed 1 base at V and 4 bases at J, with 6 bases between. The CDR3 extends over 13 amino acids. CDR3 bases: TGTGCCAGCAGTTTATACAGGGCAGATACGCAGTATTTT. This translates into CASSLYRADTQYF.

V and J are TRBV9 and TRBJ2-7, with 7 bases identical to TRBD2. The V segment lost 4 bases and the J segment 6 bases; nucleotides outside the gene matches: 10. CDR3 length: 14 residues. Germline CDR1 SGDLS, CDR2 YYNGEE. The CDR3 reads CASSRDEGTIEQYF. In DNA form, the CDR3 reads TGTGCCAGCAGCCGGGACGAAGGGACTATCGAGCAGTACTTC.

The chain links TRBV9 to TRBJ1-2; no clear D. Germline CDR1 SGDLS, CDR2 YYNGEE. V lost 0 bases and J 8 bases, leaving 14 bases between the germline ends. CDR3 length: 14 amino acids. The CDR3 here is CASSVAEADEGYTF. The CDR3 DNA follows: TGTGCCAGCAGCGTAGCTGAGGCAGACGAAGGCTACACCTTC. Using reference TRBV9 and TRBJ1-2 for the parts outside the CDR3, the full variable domain is DSGVTQTPKHLITATGQRVTLRCSPRSGDLSVYWYQQSLDQGLQFLIQYYNGEERAKGNILERFSAQQFPDLHSELNLSSLELGDSALYFCASSVAEADEGYTFGSGTRLTVV.

In this sample, this clone turned up a few times. The chain joins TRBV19 to TRBJ2-7; unclear D gene. This CDR3 has 13 amino acids. Germline V gene sequence: CDR1 LNHDA, CDR2 SQIVND (reference sequence). V lost 3 bases and J lost 3, with 9 bases in between. Written as DNA, the CDR3 is TGTGCCAGTAGTATGAGGTTCTACTACGAGCAGTACTTC. It yields the protein CASSMRFYYEQYF.

The chain uses TRBV7-2 and TRBJ1-1; D may be TRBD1 (6 bases). Germline CDR1 SGHTA, CDR2 FQGNSA. Trimming stripped 5 bases from V and 0 bases from J, with 13 bases between. The CDR3 is made up of 15 amino acids. In DNA form, the CDR3 reads TGTGCCAGCAGCCCTCAGGGGCTTCTGAACACTGAAGCTTTCTTT. Amino acid sequence: CASSPQGLLNTEAFF.